The clone carrying this TCR beta chain came up a few times. These data come from a study of cytotoxic CD8 clonotypes in ibrutinib-treated CLL. Profiling relied on immunoSEQ multiplex PCR, and the TCRdb table lists in-frame clones only, not all of them. The data contain 55,000 to 60,000 clones, 54% of them singletons. This specimen was PBMCs, taken at disease progression, from a patient treated with ibrutinib. This receptor was identified in a human donor with chronic lymphocytic leukemia.

The CDR3 bases are TGTGCCAGCAGCTCATCAATGCCGGGACAGGGGTATTCCTACGAGCAGTACTTC. Translated: CASSSSMPGQGYSYEQYF. V gene TRBV9 combines with J gene TRBJ2-7; 10 bases line up with TRBD1. V trimming: 4 bases; J trimming: 1 base; junction bases outside the gene matches: 14. The CDR3 sequence is 18 residues long. Germline V gives CDR1 SGDLS, CDR2 YYNGEE.